This TCR beta chain was identified during a study of blood T cell repertoires in COVID-19. Study summary: PBMCs, B-cell-depleted T cells, or T cells provided the cDNA or gDNA that made up the material.

By share, this clone ranks as medium-sized. Per the study methods: Reference gene primers were amplified, and this amplification served to estimate nucleated cell counts. Produced via immunoSEQ multiplex PCR; TCRdb's table is partial and in-frame only. V and J calls and clone size follow that table, whereas D and trimming were derived from the DNA. This sample has roughly 45,000 clones, with 85% to 90% found just once. V was pared by 5 bases and J by 7 bases, with 11 bases of the junction left unmatched. This CDR3 contains 15 residues. Germline V gene lookup returns CDR1 SEHNR and CDR2 FQNEAQ (reference sequence).

The sample consisted of peripheral blood. The V and J genes are TRBV7-9 and TRBJ1-1; 9 nucleotides agree with TRBD1. The receptor's source is a woman aged 55-75 years with acute or convalescent COVID-19. As DNA, the CDR3 is TGTGCCAGCAGCCCCCAGACAGGGGGGGCCGATGAAGCTTTCTTT. It specifies CASSPQTGGADEAFF.